The present T cell receptor beta chain was sequenced within a study of T cell changes during pregnancy in multiple sclerosis. The germline V gene encodes CDR1 SGDLS and CDR2 YYNGEE. CDR3 size: 16 residues. Trimming took 2 bases from V and 3 from J; bases not matched to a gene: 10. Profiling relied on immunoSEQ multiplex PCR, and the TCRdb table lists in-frame clones only, not all of them. The top ten clones hold 0.9% of a sample with some 42,000 clones, 87% of them seen once. The source material was CD4+ T cells from peripheral blood mononuclear cells, sampled after pregnancy. The receptor's source is a female donor with multiple sclerosis, enrolled in a pregnancy study. J is TRBJ2-5 and V is TRBV9; 7 nucleotides agree with TRBD2. The CDR3 is CASSVYPIAGEETQYF. As DNA, the CDR3 is TGTGCCAGCAGCGTTTACCCCATAGCGGGCGAAGAGACCCAGTACTTC.